The rows below give T cell receptor beta chains drawn from one sample of a study of spatial heterogeneity in lung cancer. TCRdb ran MiXCR on the 5' RACE reads and lists one entry per CDR3 protein. The data contain about 50,000 distinct CDR3 sequences, less than 9% of them singletons. The sample was PBMCs, taken at follow-up. Receptors originate from a female donor with early-stage non-small cell lung cancer. The CDR3 runs from the conserved cysteine through the conserved F or W. A D gene is named only where the DNA matches it firmly. Clone size appears in some rows only: once, few, many, or a class for an expanded clone.

v_call: TRBV4-1; j_call: TRBJ2-5; d_call: TRBD2; clone_size: .; cdr3_aa: CASSQRLGGTRVLQETQYF; cdr3_nt: TGCGCCAGCAGCCAAAGGTTGGGGGGGACTAGGGTTCTACAAGAGACCCAGTACTTC
v_call: TRBV7-8; j_call: TRBJ1-2; d_call: TRBD1; clone_size: many; cdr3_aa: CASSNSRDRGGYGYTF; cdr3_nt: TGTGCCAGCAGCAATAGTAGGGACAGGGGTGGCTATGGCTACACCTTC
v_call: TRBV5-1; j_call: TRBJ2-3; d_call: .; clone_size: many; cdr3_aa: CASSLENRAPTDTQYF; cdr3_nt: TGCGCCAGCAGCTTGGAAAACAGGGCCCCCACAGATACGCAGTATTTT
v_call: TRBV5-1; j_call: TRBJ2-5; d_call: .; clone_size: few; cdr3_aa: CASSLEWGSLETQYF; cdr3_nt: TGCGCCAGCAGCTTGGAATGGGGATCATTGGAGACCCAGTACTTC
v_call: TRBV3-1; j_call: TRBJ1-6; d_call: .; clone_size: many; cdr3_aa: CASSHGFSPLHF; cdr3_nt: TGTGCCAGCAGCCATGGGTTTTCACCCCTCCACTTT
v_call: TRBV27; j_call: TRBJ2-5; d_call: TRBD1; clone_size: many; cdr3_aa: CASSSHLYRGRETQYF; cdr3_nt: TGTGCCAGCAGTTCGCACCTTTACAGGGGGCGAGAGACCCAGTACTTC
v_call: TRBV7-2; j_call: TRBJ1-2; d_call: .; clone_size: few; cdr3_aa: CASSRYTETAGYTF; cdr3_nt: TGTGCCAGCAGCCGCTATACAGAGACAGCAGGCTACACCTTC
v_call: TRBV5-4; j_call: TRBJ2-3; d_call: .; clone_size: few; cdr3_aa: CASRMAGTDTQYF; cdr3_nt: TGTGCCAGCAGGATGGCAGGGACAGATACGCAGTATTTT
v_call: TRBV7-8; j_call: TRBJ1-6; d_call: .; clone_size: many; cdr3_aa: CASSSRGRGNSPLHF; cdr3_nt: TGTGCCAGCAGCTCGCGGGGGCGCGGTAATTCACCCCTCCACTTT
v_call: TRBV5-5; j_call: TRBJ2-1; d_call: .; clone_size: .; cdr3_aa: CASKAVNSYNEQFF; cdr3_nt: TGTGCCAGCAAGGCGGTGAACTCCTACAATGAGCAGTTCTTC
v_call: TRBV12-3/TRBV12-4; j_call: TRBJ2-5; d_call: .; clone_size: many; cdr3_aa: CASSLLGAGMKTQYF; cdr3_nt: TGTGCCAGCAGCCTCCTGGGGGCCGGGATGAAGACCCAGTACTTC
v_call: TRBV20-1; j_call: TRBJ1-6; d_call: TRBD1; clone_size: many; cdr3_aa: CSGPGTDANSPLHF; cdr3_nt: TGCAGTGGTCCGGGGACAGACGCGAATTCACCCCTCCACTTT
v_call: TRBV19; j_call: TRBJ1-4; d_call: .; clone_size: few; cdr3_aa: CASRPNWEKELFF; cdr3_nt: TGTGCCAGTAGGCCGAACTGGGAGAAAGAACTGTTTTTT
v_call: TRBV20-1; j_call: TRBJ2-7; d_call: .; clone_size: few; cdr3_aa: CSASASFYEQYF; cdr3_nt: TGCAGTGCTAGTGCTTCCTTTTACGAGCAGTACTTC
v_call: TRBV5-1; j_call: TRBJ1-4; d_call: .; clone_size: .; cdr3_aa: CASSLSGTNEKLFF; cdr3_nt: TGCGCCAGCAGCTTAAGCGGGACTAATGAAAAACTGTTTTTT
v_call: TRBV28; j_call: TRBJ2-5; d_call: TRBD1; clone_size: .; cdr3_aa: CASSLSGGQTQYF; cdr3_nt: TGTGCCAGCAGTTTATCAGGGGGACAGACCCAGTACTTC
v_call: TRBV12-3/TRBV12-4; j_call: TRBJ1-5; d_call: .; clone_size: many; cdr3_aa: CASSRDRQGYQPQHF; cdr3_nt: TGTGCCAGCAGTAGGGACCGCCAAGGGTATCAGCCCCAGCATTTT
v_call: TRBV5-1; j_call: TRBJ2-3; d_call: .; clone_size: many; cdr3_aa: CASSPPGTDTQYF; cdr3_nt: TGCGCCAGCAGCCCGCCGGGCACAGATACGCAGTATTTT
v_call: TRBV3-1; j_call: TRBJ2-3; d_call: .; clone_size: few; cdr3_aa: CASSQPPEDTQYF; cdr3_nt: TGTGCCAGCAGCCAGCCCCCCGAAGATACGCAGTATTTT
v_call: TRBV20-1; j_call: TRBJ1-1; d_call: .; clone_size: few; cdr3_aa: CSARIMNTEAFF; cdr3_nt: TGCAGTGCTAGGATAATGAACACTGAAGCTTTCTTT